This T cell receptor (beta chain) was identified during a study of beta chain features in type 1 diabetes. Study outcomes and limitations: Shorter TCRB CDR3s, moderately but significantly so, marked every one of the four CD4+ subsets in Type 1 diabetes patients.

Reverse transcribing all isolated RNA meant expressed TCRB transcripts were sequenced. Here immunoSEQ multiplex PCR was the method, and the copy in TCRdb shows in-frame clones only, minus some. Of more than 300,000 clones listed, 9.6% are singletons. This clone appeared a few times. Its antigen is as yet unknown. Donors underwent one heparinised blood draw, 95 to 150 mL on average. After removal of 10 bases from V and 2 bases from J, the junction contained 8 bases not matched to a gene. The CDR3 extends over 13 amino acids. Germline V gene data show CDR1 as MNHNY and CDR2 as SVGAGI (reference sequence).

This clonotype was obtained from a man aged 25-45 years with type 1 diabetes. The chain is built from TRBV6-6 and TRBJ2-7, with 7 bases aligning to TRBD1. The specimen was central memory CD4+ T cells from blood. CDR3 nucleotides: TGTGCCACCAGAAGACAGGGCCCCTACGAGCAGTACTTC. It specifies CATRRQGPYEQYF.